This is a list of T cell receptor beta chains from one sample in a study of blood T cell repertoires in COVID-19. TCRdb keeps only in-frame clones here, not all; method: immunoSEQ multiplex PCR. Of 98,000 or so clones detected, about four fifths appear once; the ten largest clones hold roughly 3.4%. Sequencing input: peripheral blood. The receptors were gathered from a woman at least 80 years old with active or convalescent COVID-19. The CDR3 runs from the conserved cysteine through the conserved F or W. The order of the fields is clone size, D gene, J gene, V gene, CDR3 DNA, CDR3 protein. D genes are given only for firm matches. Rows may omit the clone size; those that give it use once, few, many or a size class.

>-|-|TRBJ2-5|TRBV6-1
TGTGCCAGCAGTGAAAACACAGGGAAAGAGACCCAGTACTTC
CASSENTGKETQYF
>-|-|TRBJ1-1|TRBV27
TGTGCCAGCAGTTTCCACAGGGCCGAAAAGAGGGACACTGAAGCTTTCTTT
CASSFHRAEKRDTEAFF
>-|TRBD1|TRBJ1-2|TRBV4-2
TGTGCCAGCAGCCACGGACAGGAGGTCTACACCTTC
CASSHGQEVYTF
>-|-|TRBJ1-2|TRBV28
TGTGCCAGCAGTTTAGGACTTTATGGCTACACCTTC
CASSLGLYGYTF
>-|-|TRBJ1-2|TRBV27
TGTGCCAGCAGTTCTACAGGAACCTATGGCTACACCTTC
CASSSTGTYGYTF
>-|-|TRBJ1-2|TRBV28
TGTGCCAGCAGCCCCCGGGGGGCTAACTATGGCTACACCTTC
CASSPRGANYGYTF
>-|TRBD1|TRBJ2-7|TRBV9
TGTGCCAGCAGCCCAGGACAGGGAACCTACGAGCAGTACTTC
CASSPGQGTYEQYF
>-|TRBD1|TRBJ1-2|TRBV28
TGTGCCAGCAGACCTTTAGGGACAGGGGGGTTCGACGGCTACACCTTC
CASRPLGTGGFDGYTF
>-|-|TRBJ2-5|TRBV28
TGTGCCAGCAGTTTAGGAGGTCTTGGGGAAAAGACCCAGTACTTC
CASSLGGLGEKTQYF
>-|-|TRBJ2-2|TRBV7-3
TGTGCCAGCAGCGAGACCGGGACACTTAAAACCGGGGAGCTGTTTTTT
CASSETGTLKTGELFF
>-|-|TRBJ1-4|TRBV30
TGTGCCTGGAGTAGGTCCAGGTTCGGTATTGCAACTAATGAAAAACTGTTTTTT
CAWSRSRFGIATNEKLFF
>-|-|TRBJ1-4|TRBV7-2
TGTGCCAGCAGCCCGGCGGGGTCAGGGTCTGAAAAACTGTTTTTT
CASSPAGSGSEKLFF
>-|TRBD2|TRBJ2-2|TRBV27
TGTGCCAGCAGTTTAATCAGCGGTGTTAGCGGGAGGGCGAACACCGGGGAGCTGTTTTTT
CASSLISGVSGRANTGELFF
>-|TRBD1|TRBJ1-6|TRBV6-2/TRBV6-3
TGTGCCAGCAGTTTGGCGGTTGGGGTCCGGGACAGGAATAATTCACCCCTCCACTTT
CASSLAVGVRDRNNSPLHF
>-|-|TRBJ2-2|TRBV4-1
TGCGCCAGCAGCCAAGATCGGACAGCCACTTCCCACACCGGGGAGCTGTTTTTT
CASSQDRTATSHTGELFF
>once|-|TRBJ1-4|TRBV20-1
TGCAGTGCCCCAGAGGGTGAAAAACTGTTTTTT
CSAPEGEKLFF
>-|TRBD2|TRBJ2-1|TRBV11-3
TGTGCCAGCAGCCCGGCGGGAGGTGAGCAGTTCTTC
CASSPAGGEQFF
>once|TRBD1|TRBJ1-4|TRBV5-4
TGTGCCAGCAGCTTGGACCGAGACAGGGGCCTGTTTTTT
CASSLDRDRGLFF
>-|-|TRBJ1-5|TRBV3-1/TRBV3-2
TGTGCCAGCAGCCAAGAGGGCAGGGCCGATCAGCCCCAGCATTTT
CASSQEGRADQPQHF
>-|-|TRBJ1-1|TRBV6-5
TGTGCCAGCAGTTACTCGATAGCAGGGGACACTGAAGCTTTCTTT
CASSYSIAGDTEAFF
>-|-|TRBJ1-4|TRBV7-9
TGTGCCAGCAGCTTAGGCCTTCGGGCAACTAATGAAAAACTGTTTTTT
CASSLGLRATNEKLFF
>-|TRBD2|TRBJ2-1|TRBV29-1
TGCAGCGTGGGCGGGACTAGCGGTGTGTTCTTC
CSVGGTSGVFF
>once|-|TRBJ2-7|TRBV6-5
TGTGCCAGCAGTTATCGCGAGGAAGGTACCTACGAGCAGTACTTC
CASSYREEGTYEQYF
>-|TRBD2|TRBJ2-7|TRBV20-1
TGCAGTGCTAGTGGCACCAGCGGGAGAACAGGAGACGAGCAGTACTTC
CSASGTSGRTGDEQYF
>-|TRBD1|TRBJ2-6|TRBV3-1/TRBV3-2
TGTGCCAGCACACGGGTCCGGCAGGGGGCGCGTTATGGGGCCAACGTCCTGACTTTC
CASTRVRQGARYGANVLTF
>-|-|TRBJ1-1|TRBV5-5
TGTGCCAGCAGCTTGGCTAGCTCTACGGCTGAAGCTTTCTTT
CASSLASSTAEAFF